One and the same sample provided the 22 T cell receptor beta chains below, sequenced in a study of Ad26.COV2.S vaccination and SARS-CoV-2 variants. TCRdb's table, derived via immunoSEQ multiplex PCR, lists solely in-frame clones and lacks some. The sample gives about 440,000 clones, approximately 88% of which show up once; roughly 13% is in the top ten. Treatment meaning: roughly 20 received Ad26.COV2.S at low or high dose, single or two shots; 5 received placebo; per-sample allocation not given. After the first vaccine or placebo injection, samples were drawn on day 63. Material: peripheral blood, obtained in a trial of Ad26.COV2.S vaccine versus placebo. Source of these receptors: a person between 18 and 60 years old who received the Ad26.COV2.S COVID-19 vaccine or a placebo.

The chain couples TRBV11-2 to TRBJ2-1; a weak D match, TRBD2 (6 bases). Trimming removed 5 bases from V and 4 bases from J, with 12 bases in between. The CDR3 extends over 14 amino acids. Germline CDR1 SGHAT, CDR2 FQNNGV. The DNA of the CDR3 is TGTGCCAGCAGCCCCGGGACTTATTACAATGAGCAGTTCTTC. This codes for CASSPGTYYNEQFF.

V is TRBV6-5 and J is TRBJ2-2, with 7 bases fitting TRBD1. In germline, CDR1 is MNHEY, CDR2 SVGAGI. The CDR3 is 14 residues long. J gave up 0 bases and V 9 bases, and 4 bases lay outside the gene matches. This chain's CDR3 is CASRTGPNTGELFF. CDR3 sequence (DNA): TGTGCCAGTAGGACAGGACCGAACACCGGGGAGCTGTTTTTT.

This chain connects TRBV6-5 to TRBJ1-5; D remains unclear. From germline, CDR1 is MNHEY and CDR2 SVGAGI. The CDR3 extends over 15 amino acids. The V gene lost 2 bases and the J gene lost 0 bases, with 8 bases spanning the gap. The DNA of the CDR3 is TGTGCCAGCAGTTACGCTCGGAATAGCAATCAGCCCCAGCATTTT. This encodes CASSYARNSNQPQHF.

In its sample, this clone was seen once. The V call is TRBV28, the J call TRBJ1-5; D remains unclear. The CDR3 totals 13 residues. Germline CDR1 is MDHEN and CDR2 is SYDVKM. Trimming cost V 6 bases and J 3 bases, with 9 bases left between them. The CDR3 loop reads CASSLDLNQPQHF. CDR3 bases: TGTGCCAGCAGCTTAGATCTCAATCAGCCCCAGCATTTT.

This sequence joins TRBV19 and TRBJ2-2, with 9 bases identical to TRBD1. The trim removed 7 bases at V and 0 bases at J, leaving 12 bases unmatched. Per germline, CDR1 LNHDA and CDR2 SQIVND (reference sequence). This CDR3 has 18 residues. DNA for the CDR3: TGTGCCAGTAAGCTCCGACAGGGGGTTTCCGCGAACACCGGGGAGCTGTTTTTT. This codes for CASKLRQGVSANTGELFF.

V is TRBV7-3 and J is TRBJ2-1, with 12 bases lining up with TRBD2. The CDR3 length is 15 residues. The germline CDR1 and CDR2 sequences are SGHTA and FQGTGA. With 8 bases clipped from V and 7 bases from J, the junction kept 9 bases outside the gene matches. The CDR3 coding sequence is TGTGCCAGCTCGCTAGCGGGAGGGTCTTTGAATGAGCAGTTCTTC. Its protein product is CASSLAGGSLNEQFF.

J is TRBJ1-5 and V is TRBV7-2; TRBD1 is a possible D gene (6 bases). This CDR3 contains 14 residues. Germline V gene lookup returns CDR1 SGHTA and CDR2 FQGNSA. The ends were cut back, 5 bases at V and 6 bases at J, with 14 bases in the middle. The CDR3 loop is CASSLGGIGQPQHF. DNA for the CDR3: TGTGCCAGCAGCCTAGGGGGTATCGGTCAGCCCCAGCATTTT.

This rearrangement joins TRBV28 to TRBJ2-3, with D possibly TRBD1 on 5 matching bases. Germline V gene data show CDR1 as MDHEN and CDR2 as SYDVKM. With 3 bases removed from V and 0 bases from J, the gap between germline ends came to 7 bases. This CDR3 is 14 amino acids long. CDR3 amino acids: CASSLGPSTDTQYF. The CDR3 DNA sequence: TGTGCCAGCAGTTTGGGGCCTAGCACAGATACGCAGTATTTT.

This rearrangement joins TRBV5-6 to TRBJ2-7; no clear D. Germline V lookup: CDR1 SGHDT, CDR2 YYEEEE. The CDR3 covers 12 residues. V was trimmed by 3 bases and J by 0 bases, leaving 4 bases between them. As DNA, the CDR3 is TGTGCCAGCAGCTCACTCTCCTACGAGCAGTACTTC. It specifies CASSSLSYEQYF.

This clone was counted a few times. Here the CDR3 DNA reads TGTGCCAGCAGCTACGATGGGAGGGGGACCAATGAGCAGTTCTTC. Protein sequence: CASSYDGRGTNEQFF. The V call is TRBV7-9, the J call TRBJ2-1; possible D gene TRBD2, 7 bases. V lost 4 bases, J lost 6 bases, and 16 bases lay in between. In germline, CDR1 is SEHNR, CDR2 FQNEAQ (reference sequence). This CDR3 comprises 15 residues.

The chain employs TRBV28 and TRBJ2-5; 16 bases align to TRBD2. There are 16 residues in the CDR3. V lost 7 bases to trimming and J lost 5 bases; unmatched junction nucleotides: 7. Germline CDR1 is MDHEN and CDR2 is SYDVKM. The CDR3: CASTEKGLAGGETQYF. CDR3 nucleotides: TGTGCCAGCACCGAAAAGGGACTAGCGGGAGGGGAGACCCAGTACTTC.

V and J are TRBV28 and TRBJ1-4; unclear D gene. V was cut by 2 bases and J by 4 bases, with 8 bases left in between. Germline V gene data show CDR1 as MDHEN and CDR2 as SYDVKM. This CDR3 has 14 residues. CDR3 sequence: CASSLGQFNEKLFF. In DNA, the CDR3 is TGTGCCAGCAGTTTAGGGCAGTTTAATGAAAAACTGTTTTTT.

V and J are TRBV29-1 and TRBJ1-2, with 7 nucleotides matching TRBD1. CDR1 and CDR2 (germline): SQVTM, ANQGSEA. CDR3 size: 15 residues. With 6 bases clipped from V and 3 bases from J, the junction kept 13 bases outside the gene matches. The CDR3 region is CSVLREGAHYYGYTF. The CDR3 DNA sequence: TGCAGCGTGTTGAGGGAGGGGGCTCATTACTATGGCTACACCTTC.

The chain recombines TRBV10-3 with TRBJ2-2; D possibly corresponds to TRBD2 (5 bases). This CDR3 is 11 amino acids long. Trimming cost V 11 bases and J 7 bases, with 11 bases left between them. Germline V lookup: CDR1 ENHRY, CDR2 SYGVKD. The DNA of the CDR3 is TGTGCCGTCCGGGATATCGGGGAGCTGTTTTTT. Its protein product is CAVRDIGELFF.

On this clone: At the DNA level, this CDR3 is encoded by other sequences in the same sample as well. The chain recombines TRBV3-1 (or the pseudogene TRBV3-2) with TRBJ2-3; D is uncertain. CDR1 and CDR2 from the germline V gene are LGHDT and YNNKEL (reference sequence). The CDR3 length is 12 residues. The V end was cut by 2 bases, the J end by 4 bases, with 4 bases between. The DNA for the CDR3 is TGTGCCAGCAGCCAACTGGCAGATACGCAGTATTTT. It yields the protein CASSQLADTQYF.

The rearrangement uses TRBV7-9 and TRBJ1-1; 7 nucleotides align to TRBD1. The CDR3 contains 14 residues. V was clipped by 1 base and J by 9 bases; unmatched bases: 8. Germline lookup yields CDR1 SEHNR and CDR2 FQNEAQ (reference sequence). CDR3 DNA: TGTGCCAGCAGCTTAGGACAGGGAGGAGATAAAGCTTTCTTT. Its protein is CASSLGQGGDKAFF.

J is TRBJ1-4 and V is TRBV18; D unclear. The germline CDR1 and CDR2 sequences are KGHSH and LQKENI. Trimming stripped 4 bases from V and 0 bases from J, with 9 bases between. There are 15 residues in the CDR3. The CDR3 DNA follows: TGTGCCAGCTCACGGGGAACCGCAACTAATGAAAAACTGTTTTTT. This encodes CASSRGTATNEKLFF.

The genes are TRBV30 and TRBJ1-2; no clear D gene. The CDR3 is 15 residues long. V was shortened by 3 bases and J by 3 bases, with 17 bases between the two germline ends. Germline V gives CDR1 GTSNPN, CDR2 SVGIG (reference sequence). The CDR3 DNA sequence: TGTGCCTGGAGCCACTCCAGGATGGGTCACTATGGCTACACCTTC. It specifies CAWSHSRMGHYGYTF.

The sample holds one count of this clone. The gene calls are TRBV19 and TRBJ2-3; D gene uncertain. The germline CDR1 and CDR2 sequences are LNHDA and SQIVND (reference sequence). The CDR3 contains 13 residues. The V end was cut by 7 bases, the J end by 1 base, with 9 bases between. Here the CDR3 DNA reads TGTGCCAGTACTAGTATGGGCACAGATACGCAGTATTTT. Its translation is CASTSMGTDTQYF.

The chain employs TRBV6-6 and TRBJ1-3; 7 bases line up with TRBD1. The CDR3 runs 13 residues. V dropped 2 bases and J dropped 6; count of bases not matched to a gene: 1. Germline CDR1 reads MNHNY; CDR2 reads SVGAGI (reference sequence). Here the CDR3 DNA reads TGTGCCAGCAGTTACAGGGGGCTAAACACCATATATTTT. Translation: CASSYRGLNTIYF.

CDR3 coding DNA: TGCGCCAGCAGCCACGGACCCGGAGGGGGAGGCACTGAAGCTTTCTTT. Amino acid sequence: CASSHGPGGGGTEAFF. J is TRBJ1-1 and V is TRBV4-3; D is perhaps TRBD1 (6 bases). The CDR3 is made up of 16 amino acids. In germline, CDR1 is LGHNA, CDR2 YSLEER. The germline V and J ends were trimmed by 3 bases and 4 bases, with 18 bases remaining between them.

The J gene is TRBJ1-1, the V gene TRBV30; 9 positions agree with TRBD1. V shed 3 bases and J 6 bases; nucleotides not matched to a gene: 2. Germline assignment: CDR1 GTSNPN and CDR2 SVGIG (reference sequence). CDR3 size: 12 residues. CDR3: CAWRQGASEAFF. The CDR3, as DNA: TGTGCCTGGAGACAGGGGGCCTCTGAAGCTTTCTTT.